The present T cell receptor (beta chain) was sequenced within a study of blood T cell repertoires in COVID-19. About the study: The United States, Italy and Spain provided the acute and convalescent COVID-19 samples. T cells, B-cell-depleted T cells, or PBMCs supplied cDNA or gDNA.

In the source study's methods: By means of reference gene primer amplification, nucleated cell counts were estimated. Sequencing was performed with immunoSEQ multiplex PCR; in TCRdb, only in-frame clones are kept and a portion is missing. The V and J calls and clone size were taken over from that table, and D and trimming were inferred from the DNA. The sample lists under 130,000 clones, over 70% occurring once. Germline V gene data show CDR1 as MNHEY and CDR2 as SMNVEV (reference sequence). The trim removed 6 bases at V and 6 bases at J, leaving 6 bases unmatched. The CDR3 spans 14 residues. The source material was peripheral blood. The source of this sequence is a human donor in a cohort sampled during active or convalescent COVID-19. The chain uses TRBV27 and TRBJ1-2, with TRBD1 identical over 11 bases. CDR3 loop: CASSGQGAGNGYTF. CDR3 bases: TGTGCCAGCAGCGGACAGGGGGCTGGAAATGGCTACACCTTC.